The sequence of this T cell receptor beta chain was determined in a study of blood T cell repertoires in COVID-19. The repertoire was sequenced with immunoSEQ multiplex PCR; TCRdb's copy has only in-frame clones and lacks some. The data contain some 26,000 clones, approximately 90% of them seen just once; the ten biggest clones take up approximately 16%. V was trimmed by 5 bases and J by 4 bases, leaving 6 bases between them. Germline CDR1 and CDR2: LNHDA and SQIVND (reference sequence). The CDR3 has 12 amino acids. The TCR was taken from a human donor in a cohort sampled during active COVID-19. Sequencing was carried out using peripheral blood. This chain links TRBV19 with TRBJ1-5; D is unclear. The CDR3 protein is CASSGQNQPQHF. The CDR3 DNA follows: TGTGCCAGTAGTGGTCAGAATCAGCCCCAGCATTTT.